A single sample gave rise to the 12 T cell receptor beta chains below, sequenced in a study of T cell repertoires in cytomegalovirus infection. Their antigens are not known. TCRdb reprocessed the reads via MiXCR and lists one record per CDR3 protein. This table has approximately 990,000 distinct CDR3 sequences, roughly a third appearing once. Sample: cultured CD8+ T cells from PBMCs, taken from culture after CMV antigen stimulation. The receptors were gathered from a human donor in good health (CMV status not recorded). Some clones in this sample may be carry-over from other donors' samples.

There are many counts of this clonotype. The gene calls are TRBV7-9 and TRBJ2-7; no reliable D call. The germline V and J ends were trimmed by 0 bases and 7 bases, with 4 bases remaining between them. CDR3 length: 11 residues. Germline-derived CDR1 and CDR2 are SEHNR and FQNEAQ (reference sequence). The CDR3 region is CASSLAREQYF. DNA for the CDR3: TGTGCCAGCAGCTTAGCGAGGGAGCAGTACTTC.

The chain uses TRBV2 and TRBJ1-2; 9 bases are a match to TRBD1. The CDR3 is 15 amino acids. In germline, CDR1 is SNHLY, CDR2 FYNNEI. Trimming took 7 bases from V and 2 from J; bases not matched to a gene: 8. The CDR3 is CASTIAGQGNYGYTF. DNA for the CDR3: TGTGCCAGCACCATTGCCGGACAGGGGAACTATGGCTACACCTTC.

This chain joins TRBV20-1 and TRBJ1-4; 11 bases map to TRBD1. The ends lost 5 bases at V and 7 bases at J; junction bases unmatched: 12. This CDR3 contains 16 residues. Germline CDR1 and CDR2: DFQATT and SNEGSKA (reference sequence). The CDR3 DNA reads as TGCAGTGCTTGGGACAGGGGGGGTAGGGTGCGTGAAAAACTGTTTTTT. As protein: CSAWDRGGRVREKLFF.

As regards this clonotype: A junction end diverges from the germline sequence, so it may reflect a read error. The rearrangement joins TRBV6-2 or TRBV6-3 to TRBJ1-5; D unresolved. The CDR3 is 15 residues long. Germline lookup yields CDR1 MNHEY and CDR2 SVGEGT. This chain's CDR3 is CVSSYLVDSNQPQHF. For the CDR3, the DNA is TGTGTCAGCAGTTACCTCGTGGATAGCAATCAGCCCCAGCATTTT.

The chain uses TRBV6-5 and TRBJ2-7, with D tentatively TRBD1 (6 bases). V shed 5 bases and J shed 0 bases, with 14 bases lying between them. Per germline, CDR1 MNHEY and CDR2 SVGAGI. The CDR3 length is 15 residues. In DNA, the CDR3 is TGTGCCAGCAGTATAACGGACAGCGTCTCCTACGAGCAGTACTTC. Translation gives CASSITDSVSYEQYF.

J is TRBJ1-5 and V is TRBV28; D gene uncertain. In germline, CDR1 is MDHEN, CDR2 SYDVKM. V lost 5 bases, J lost 7 bases, and 6 bases lay in between. This CDR3 is built from 11 residues. CDR3 DNA: TGTGCCAGCAGTATAAGGCAGCCCCAGCATTTT. It is translated as CASSIRQPQHF.

There are a few counts of this clonotype. This chain links TRBV7-8 with TRBJ1-2; D gene uncertain. The CDR3 contains 11 residues. V was pared by 7 bases and J by 6 bases, with 9 bases between. The germline CDR1 and CDR2 sequences are SGHVS and FQNEAQ. DNA of the CDR3: TGTGCCAGCACCAAAGGGAATGGCTACACCTTC. It is translated as CASTKGNGYTF.

V is TRBV5-5 and J is TRBJ1-1; a possible D gene is TRBD1 (5 bases). In germline, CDR1 is SGHKS, CDR2 YYEKEE (reference sequence). This CDR3 region has 14 residues. Between the trimmed V and J ends, which lost 4 bases and 1 base, there was a span of 11 bases. CDR3 protein: CASSVGRKNTEAFF. The CDR3, as DNA: TGTGCCAGCAGCGTGGGACGGAAGAACACTGAAGCTTTCTTT. The full variable domain, its missing parts supplied by reference TRBV5-5 and TRBJ1-1, is DAGVTQSPTHLIKTRGQQVTLRCSPISGHKSVSWYQQVLGQGPQFIFQYYEKEERGRGNFPDRFSARQFPNYSSELNVNALLLGDSALYLCASSVGRKNTEAFFGQGTRLTVV.

The J gene is TRBJ2-7, the V gene TRBV6-2 or TRBV6-3, with 10 nucleotides matching TRBD1. This CDR3 has 14 amino acids. V lost 5 bases to trimming and J lost 5 bases; unmatched junction nucleotides: 6. Per the germline V gene, CDR1 is MNHEY and CDR2 is SVGEGT. CDR3 bases: TGTGCCAGCAGTCCCGGGACAGGGGTGGACGAGCAGTACGTC. It is translated as CASSPGTGVDEQYV.

The rearrangement joins TRBV7-9 to TRBJ1-1; D uncertain. Per germline, CDR1 SEHNR and CDR2 FQNEAQ (reference sequence). The CDR3 is 11 residues long. Trimming pared 11 bases from V and 4 bases from J, leaving 11 bases between. The CDR3, as DNA: TGTGCCGCAGACGGGTCCACTGAAGCTTTCTTT. Its translation: CAADGSTEAFF.

There are a few counts of this clonotype. V is TRBV10-3 and J is TRBJ2-2; D perhaps matches TRBD2 (7 bases). Trimming shortened V by 5 bases and J by 5 bases, and 21 bases separated the two germline ends. Germline V CDR1 and CDR2: ENHRY, SYGVKD. CDR3 length: 17 amino acids. The CDR3 bases are TGTGCCATCAGTTCCGGGGGGCTCGTGTTGGGGACCGGGGAGCTGTTTTTT. It encodes CAISSGGLVLGTGELFF.

CDR3 nucleotides: TGTGCCAGCTCGGGTGACAGGGGGCTCAATCAGCCCCAGCATTTT. It translates to CASSGDRGLNQPQHF. The rearrangement uses TRBV18 and TRBJ1-5; 10 positions match TRBD1. With 6 bases clipped from V and 3 bases from J, the junction kept 5 bases outside the gene matches. CDR1 is KGHSH and CDR2 is LQKENI in the germline V gene. The CDR3 is 15 residues long.